The rows below give T cell receptor beta chains drawn from one sample of a study of Graves' ophthalmopathy and Graves' hyperthyroidism. TCRdb processed the multiplex PCR reads anew with MiXCR; each CDR3 protein has one entry. The sample yields approximately 410,000 distinct CDR3 sequences, just over 15% seen once. The source material was peripheral blood. These receptor sequences come from a woman aged 18-29 years with stable Graves' hyperthyroidism. CDR3s include the opening cysteine and the closing phenylalanine or tryptophan. The D gene is left open where the match is weak. Rows may omit the clone size; those that give it use once, few, many or a size class.

D,size,J,V,CDR3,DNA
NA,many,TRBJ1-1,TRBV27,CASSSRQRGEAFF,TGTGCCAGCAGTTCAAGACAGCGGGGGGAAGCTTTCTTT
NA,many,TRBJ2-5,TRBV6-2/TRBV6-3,CASSRQVLRETQYF,TGTGCCAGCAGTCGACAGGTCCTGAGAGAGACCCAGTACTTC
NA,many,TRBJ2-7,TRBV20-1,CSARGIGPAPYEQYF,TGCAGTGCTAGAGGGATCGGCCCAGCCCCCTACGAGCAGTACTTC
NA,NA,TRBJ2-7,TRBV6-5,CASSYRQGDYGRYF,TGTGCCAGCAGTTACCGCCAGGGAGATTACGGGCGGTACTTC
NA,many,TRBJ2-2,TRBV11-2,CASSPWLLDRHNTGELFF,TGTGCCAGCAGCCCGTGGTTACTTGACCGTCATAACACCGGGGAGCTGTTTTTT
TRBD1,many,TRBJ1-3,TRBV12-3/TRBV12-4,CASSPHRQGRRNTIYF,TGTGCCAGCAGTCCTCACAGACAGGGGAGGAGAAACACCATATATTTT
TRBD1,NA,TRBJ2-7,TRBV7-9,CASSLDLGQRRYEQYF,TGTGCCAGCAGCTTAGACCTGGGACAGCGGAGATACGAGCAGTACTTC
TRBD1,NA,TRBJ1-2,TRBV6-2/TRBV6-3,CASSTNTGTGGNGYTF,TGTGCCAGCAGCACCAACACCGGGACAGGGGGTAATGGCTACACCTTC
NA,many,TRBJ2-3,TRBV19,CASSPNLSSDTQYF,TGTGCCAGTAGCCCAAATTTGAGCTCAGATACGCAGTATTTT
NA,many,TRBJ1-2,TRBV5-1,CASSLGDRISMSIVGYTF,TGCGCCAGCAGCTTGGGCGACAGAATTTCGATGTCTATTGTTGGCTACACCTTC
TRBD1,many,TRBJ1-2,TRBV6-1,CASSGDRAYGYTF,TGTGCCAGCAGTGGGGACAGGGCCTATGGCTACACCTTC
NA,NA,TRBJ1-1,TRBV11-3,CASSDRGAEAFF,TGTGCCAGCAGCGACCGTGGGGCTGAAGCTTTCTTT
NA,NA,TRBJ2-2,TRBV6-2/TRBV6-3,CASQRGATGELFF,TGTGCCAGCCAACGGGGGGCAACCGGGGAGCTGTTTTTT
NA,NA,TRBJ1-2,TRBV5-1,CASSLNGGIETNYGYTF,TGCGCCAGCAGCTTGAACGGAGGCATAGAAACTAACTATGGCTACACCTTC
NA,few,TRBJ2-7,TRBV20-1,CSGVGAGASRDEQYF,TGCAGTGGAGTAGGGGCGGGGGCCTCCCGCGACGAGCAGTACTTC
NA,many,TRBJ1-2,TRBV11-2,CASSRPGTHYGYTF,TGTGCCAGCAGTCGACCGGGGACACACTATGGCTACACCTTC
TRBD2,NA,TRBJ2-7,TRBV6-1,CASRGIAGVSYEQYF,TGTGCCAGCAGGGGAATAGCGGGGGTCTCCTACGAGCAGTACTTC
NA,few,TRBJ1-1,TRBV9,CASSVGNGEAFF,TGTGCCAGCAGCGTAGGGAACGGTGAAGCTTTCTTT
TRBD1,NA,TRBJ2-5,TRBV12-3/TRBV12-4,CASSQGQGRRETQYF,TGTGCCAGCAGTCAAGGACAGGGGCGTAGGGAGACCCAGTACTTC
NA,few,TRBJ1-2,TRBV6-2/TRBV6-3,CASSYSETGWGYGYTF,TGTGCCAGCAGTTACTCTGAGACAGGATGGGGCTATGGCTACACCTTC
NA,few,TRBJ1-3,TRBV28,CASRVRDAGNTIYF,TGTGCCAGCAGGGTCCGGGACGCCGGAAACACCATATATTTT
NA,many,TRBJ1-1,TRBV7-2,CASSFSSGVNTEAFF,TGTGCCAGCAGCTTCTCATCGGGGGTGAACACTGAAGCTTTCTTT
NA,many,TRBJ1-3,TRBV6-5,CASSPIPGVGGNTIYF,TGTGCCAGCAGTCCGATTCCAGGGGTTGGGGGAAACACCATATATTTT
NA,NA,TRBJ1-1,TRBV10-3,CAISESTGAYTEAFF,TGTGCCATCAGTGAGTCGACTGGGGCATACACTGAAGCTTTCTTT
NA,many,TRBJ2-2,TRBV6-2/TRBV6-3,CASSYSVGQTGELFF,TGTGCCAGCAGTTACTCGGTTGGGCAGACCGGGGAGCTGTTTTTT
NA,many,TRBJ2-7,TRBV2,CASSQASYEQYF,TGTGCCAGCTCTCAGGCTTCCTACGAGCAGTACTTC
NA,NA,TRBJ2-5,TRBV7-2,CASSFQVALQETQYF,TGTGCCAGCAGCTTTCAGGTCGCCCTCCAAGAGACCCAGTACTTC
TRBD1,few,TRBJ2-4,TRBV13,CASSLGRGTGFHIQYF,TGTGCCAGCAGCTTAGGCCGGGGGACAGGGTTTCACATTCAGTACTTC
TRBD2,few,TRBJ2-7,TRBV5-5,CASSPTSGDGYEQYF,TGTGCCAGCAGCCCCACTAGCGGGGACGGCTACGAGCAGTACTTC
NA,many,TRBJ1-3,TRBV28,CASSREWGSGNTIYF,TGTGCCAGCAGCCGAGAGTGGGGCTCTGGAAACACCATATATTTT
TRBD1,many,TRBJ1-1,TRBV5-1,CASLQGTEAFF,TGCGCCAGCTTACAGGGGACTGAAGCTTTCTTT
NA,NA,TRBJ1-2,TRBV3-1,CASSQEAGPYTF,TGTGCCAGCAGCCAAGAGGCCGGGCCCTACACCTTC
NA,many,TRBJ1-2,TRBV7-8,CASSTRDTRKGYTF,TGTGCCAGCAGCACGAGGGACACAAGAAAGGGCTACACCTTC
NA,many,TRBJ1-2,TRBV19,CASSIQEHYGYTF,TGTGCCAGTAGTATACAGGAGCACTATGGCTACACCTTC
TRBD1,many,TRBJ2-5,TRBV27,CASSTDRGEETQYF,TGTGCCAGCAGTACGGACAGGGGGGAAGAGACCCAGTACTTC
NA,many,TRBJ2-5,TRBV12-3/TRBV12-4,CASSQIRGETQYF,TGTGCCAGCAGCCAAATAAGAGGGGAGACCCAGTACTTC
NA,NA,TRBJ1-1,TRBV27,CASSPTPPGARENTEAFF,TGTGCCAGCAGTCCTACTCCCCCCGGGGCCCGGGAGAACACTGAAGCTTTCTTT
NA,many,TRBJ2-2,TRBV25-1,CASSEYQNTGELFF,TGTGCCAGCAGTGAATATCAGAACACCGGGGAGCTGTTTTTT
TRBD1,many,TRBJ1-6,TRBV5-1,CASSSAGTVNSPLHF,TGCGCCAGCAGCTCCGCCGGGACAGTAAATTCACCCCTCCACTTT
NA,few,TRBJ2-2,TRBV6-5,CASSYTYTGELFF,TGTGCCAGCAGTTACACCTACACCGGGGAGCTGTTTTTT
NA,many,TRBJ2-7,TRBV5-1,CASSFPDPYEQYF,TGCGCCAGCAGCTTCCCAGACCCCTACGAGCAGTACTTC
TRBD1,many,TRBJ2-7,TRBV6-2/TRBV6-3,CASSSGTGGHEQYF,TGTGCCAGCAGTTCCGGGACAGGGGGCCACGAGCAGTACTTC
NA,NA,TRBJ2-7,TRBV11-2,CASSYIQGRYEQYF,TGTGCCAGCAGTTACATTCAGGGGAGGTACGAGCAGTACTTC
NA,many,TRBJ2-7,TRBV7-2,CASSHMGEQYF,TGTGCCAGCAGCCACATGGGCGAGCAGTACTTC